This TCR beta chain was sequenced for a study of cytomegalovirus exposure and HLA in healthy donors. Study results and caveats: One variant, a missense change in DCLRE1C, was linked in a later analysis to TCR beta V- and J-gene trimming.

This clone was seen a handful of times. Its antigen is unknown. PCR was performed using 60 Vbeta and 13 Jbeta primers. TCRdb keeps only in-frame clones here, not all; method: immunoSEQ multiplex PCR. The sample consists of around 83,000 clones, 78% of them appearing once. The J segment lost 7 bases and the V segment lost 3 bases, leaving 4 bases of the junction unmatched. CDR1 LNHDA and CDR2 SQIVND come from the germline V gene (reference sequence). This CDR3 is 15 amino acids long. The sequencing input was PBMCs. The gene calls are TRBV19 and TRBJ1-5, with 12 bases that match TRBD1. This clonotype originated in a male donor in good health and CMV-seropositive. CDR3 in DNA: TGTGCCAGTAGTATTGGGACAGGGGGCAGGCAGCCCCAGCATTTT. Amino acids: CASSIGTGGRQPQHF.